The present T cell receptor beta chain was sequenced within a study of blood T cell repertoires in COVID-19 (dated by TCRdb to about 2020). About the investigation overall: Collaborator samples came from the United States, Italy and Spain and covered acute and convalescent phases of COVID-19. The dataset comprised deeply sampled blood TCRbeta repertoires from subjects exposed to, actively infected with, or recovered from COVID-19. The prospective study material was composed of cDNA or gDNA derived from T cells, B-cell-depleted T cells, or PBMCs. The repertoires were made available in a free public database intended to serve as a resource for research on the immune response to SARS-CoV-2. Where available, HLA class I and class II types were obtained from metadata supplied by the sample provider rather than from assay-based typing. Sample metadata almost always included a de-identified subject ID, COVID-19 status, age in years and sex. The samples were drawn from the first 160 participants of the ongoing ImmuneRACE study and from some 1,300 subjects provided by 6 global collaborators. General findings and caveats noted by the study authors: Clinical and demographic metadata were provided uncurated, with the amount varying by source and participant.

This clone occurred once. The specificity of this receptor is unknown. No base quality values were provided; no much bigger clone lies one nucleotide off. The immunoSEQ Assay, a bias-controlled multiplex PCR, was used to amplify TCRbeta CDR3 regions from genomic DNA. In the source study's methods: Within the assay, amplification of reference gene primers was used to estimate how many nucleated cells each sample contained. Sequence reads were collapsed and filtered to measure the absolute abundance of every unique TCRbeta CDR3 rearrangement. Productive Simpson clonality was computed per sample as the square root of Simpson's diversity index over productive rearrangements. TCRdb retrieved this table from immuneACCESS and kept in-frame rearrangements only. Not all clones are present; in checked studies, unresolved V genes account for under half, and no reason is known for the remainder. For V, J and clone size, that table is used; D and trimming come from the DNA. The sample table shows approximately 76,000 clones, and about four fifths are seen once. 39% of the sample comes from the top ten.

Whole blood was collected in K2EDTA tubes by collaborating institutions according to the institutions' own protocols. For TCRbeta analysis, collaborators shipped samples as frozen whole blood, isolated PBMCs, or DNA extracted from either of those sample types. The trim is 2 bases for V and 1 base for J, with a gap of 15 bases between the germline ends. There are 17 amino acids in the CDR3, from cysteine to phenylalanine inclusive. Left in the record is the CDR3 DNA by itself, 51 bases read in frame from the first base. For CDR1 and CDR2, the germline V gene lists KGHSH and LQKENI. The rearranged chain carries TRBV18 and TRBJ2-4; no D gene call is confident. Sequencing was done on a sample of peripheral blood. The TCR comes from an older man with active or convalescent COVID-19. CDR3 protein: CASSPNPELGAKNIQYF. The DNA sequence follows: TGTGCCAGCTCACCAAACCCGGAGCTTGGGGCCAAAAACATTCAGTACTTC.